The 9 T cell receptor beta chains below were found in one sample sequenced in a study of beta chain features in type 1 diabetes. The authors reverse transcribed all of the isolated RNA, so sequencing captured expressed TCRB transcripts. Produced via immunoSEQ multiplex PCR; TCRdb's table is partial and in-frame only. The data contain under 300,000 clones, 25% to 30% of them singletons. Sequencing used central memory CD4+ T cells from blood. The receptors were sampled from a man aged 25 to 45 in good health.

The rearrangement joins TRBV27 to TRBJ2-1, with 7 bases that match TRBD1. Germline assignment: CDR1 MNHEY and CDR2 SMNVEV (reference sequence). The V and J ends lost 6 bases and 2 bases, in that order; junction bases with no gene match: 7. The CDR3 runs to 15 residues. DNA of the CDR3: TGTGCCAGCAGCCGCCGGACAGGCCCCTACAATGAGCAGTTCTTC. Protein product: CASSRRTGPYNEQFF.

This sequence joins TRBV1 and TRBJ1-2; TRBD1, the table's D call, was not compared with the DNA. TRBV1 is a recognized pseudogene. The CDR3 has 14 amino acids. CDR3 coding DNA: TGCACCAGCAGCCAACGGGACAGGGGTTATGGCTACACCTTC. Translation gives CTSSQRDRGYGYTF.

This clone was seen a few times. CDR3 sequence (DNA): TGCAGCGTTGAAGAGGTGGGAACGACTAGCGCGATTCAGTACTTC. Amino acids: CSVEEVGTTSAIQYF. This chain connects TRBV29-1 to TRBJ2-4; 8 bases are shared with TRBD2. CDR3 length: 15 residues. Germline trimming cut 0 bases from V and 10 bases from J; bases unmatched to any gene: 11. Per the germline V gene, CDR1 is SQVTM and CDR2 is ANQGSEA. Full variable domain (rest looked up from reference TRBV29-1 and TRBJ2-4): SAVISQKPSRDICQRGTSLTIQCQVDSQVTMMFWYRQQPGQSLTLIATANQGSEATYESGFVIDKFPISRPNLTFSTLTVSNMSPEDSSIYLCSVEEVGTTSAIQYFGAGTRLSVL.

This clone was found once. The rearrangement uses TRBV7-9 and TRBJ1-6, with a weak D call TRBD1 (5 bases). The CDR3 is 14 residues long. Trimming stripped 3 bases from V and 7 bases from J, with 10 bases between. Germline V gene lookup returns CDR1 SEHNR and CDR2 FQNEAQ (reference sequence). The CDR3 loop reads CASSFLGDNSPLHF. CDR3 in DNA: TGTGCCAGCAGCTTTCTCGGGGACAATTCACCCCTCCACTTT.

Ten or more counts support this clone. Written as DNA, the CDR3 is TGTGCCATCAGTGAGCCGGCGGGTAGCGGAGGGGACAATGAGCAGTTCTTC. It encodes CAISEPAGSGGDNEQFF. This chain joins TRBV10-3 and TRBJ2-1, with D possibly matching TRBD2 (6 bases). The CDR3 sequence is 17 residues long. V was clipped by 2 bases and J by 5 bases, with 19 bases between them. Germline V gene lookup returns CDR1 ENHRY and CDR2 SYGVKD.

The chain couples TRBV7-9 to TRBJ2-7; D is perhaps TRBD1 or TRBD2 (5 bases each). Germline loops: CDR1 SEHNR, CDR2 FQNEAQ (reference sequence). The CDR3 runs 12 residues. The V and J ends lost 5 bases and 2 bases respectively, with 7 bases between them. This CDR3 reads CASSRDPYEQYF. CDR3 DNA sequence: TGTGCCAGCAGCAGGGACCCCTACGAGCAGTACTTC.

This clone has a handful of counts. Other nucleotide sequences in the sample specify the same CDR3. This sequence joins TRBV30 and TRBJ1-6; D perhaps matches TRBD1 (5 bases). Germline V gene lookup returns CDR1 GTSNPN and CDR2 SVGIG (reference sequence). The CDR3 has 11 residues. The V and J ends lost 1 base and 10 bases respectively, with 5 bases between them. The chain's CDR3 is CAWSGGSPLHF. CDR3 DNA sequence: TGTGCCTGGAGTGGGGGGTCACCCCTCCACTTT.

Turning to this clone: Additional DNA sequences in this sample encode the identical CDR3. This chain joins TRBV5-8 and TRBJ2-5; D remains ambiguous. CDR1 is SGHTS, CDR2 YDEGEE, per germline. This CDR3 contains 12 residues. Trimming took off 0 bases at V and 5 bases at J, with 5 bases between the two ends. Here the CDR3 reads CASSLVRETQYF. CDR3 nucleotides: TGTGCCAGCAGCTTGGTAAGGGAGACCCAGTACTTC.

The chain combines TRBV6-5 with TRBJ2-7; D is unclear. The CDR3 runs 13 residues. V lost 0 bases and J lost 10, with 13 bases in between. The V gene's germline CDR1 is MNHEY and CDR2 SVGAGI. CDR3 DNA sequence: TGTGCCAGCAGTTACTCGCCGGCGGTAGTACAGTACTTC. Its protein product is CASSYSPAVVQYF.